This T cell receptor beta chain came from a study of regulatory and conventional T cells in RAG deficiency. Measured with immunoSEQ multiplex PCR; TCRdb has only the in-frame clones, and not every one. The sample has around 30,000 clones, 85% to 90% seen once; the top ten hold around 5%. With 3 bases clipped from V and 4 bases from J, the junction kept 7 bases outside the gene matches. CDR3 length: 15 amino acids. Germline V gene lookup returns CDR1 SGHNT and CDR2 YENEEA. As for this clone: What it binds is not known.

Study-level results: Sorted Omenn CD25-high CD127-low cells may not be bona fide Tregs.

The sample was also reused in another study, on regulatory T cells. This second study notes: The primer mix had 52 TRBV and 13 TRBJ primers.

The receptor was isolated from a human donor in good health. Specimen: CD8+ T cells sorted from blood. The chain carries TRBV11-3 and TRBJ1-2; TRBD1 matches 8 bases. CDR3 DNA: TGTGCCAGCAGCTTGACCGGACAGGGAGGCTATGGCTACACCTTC. Amino acid sequence: CASSLTGQGGYGYTF.